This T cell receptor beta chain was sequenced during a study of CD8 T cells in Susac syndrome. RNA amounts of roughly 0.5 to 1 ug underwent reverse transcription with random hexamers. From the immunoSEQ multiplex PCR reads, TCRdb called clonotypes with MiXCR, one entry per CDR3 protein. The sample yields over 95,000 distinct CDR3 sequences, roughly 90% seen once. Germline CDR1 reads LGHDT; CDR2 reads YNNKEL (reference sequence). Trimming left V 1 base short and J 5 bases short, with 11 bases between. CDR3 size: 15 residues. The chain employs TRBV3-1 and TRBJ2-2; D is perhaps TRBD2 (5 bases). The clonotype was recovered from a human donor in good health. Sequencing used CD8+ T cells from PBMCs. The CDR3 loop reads CASSQGLAVTGELFF. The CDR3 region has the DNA TGTGCCAGCAGCCAAGGGCTAGCTGTTACCGGGGAGCTGTTTTTT.